The source of this T cell receptor (beta chain) is a study of T cells after yellow fever vaccination. The V segment lost 4 bases and the J segment 4 bases; nucleotides outside the gene matches: 8. The CDR3 extends over 16 amino acids. Germline V CDR1 and CDR2: MGHRA, YSYEKL. TCRdb reanalysed the 5' RACE reads using MiXCR and keeps one entry per CDR3 protein. The data hold about 580,000 distinct CDR3 sequences, with about a sixth observed a single time. The rearrangement links TRBV4-1 to TRBJ1-1, with TRBD1 matching 11 bases. Sequences were derived from PBMCs, sampled 4 to 6 days after the first yellow fever vaccination. This sequence was found in a man aged 18 to 30 who received the YFV17D yellow fever vaccine. The CDR3 is CASSRGQGAGSTEAFF. The CDR3 nucleotides read TGCGCCAGCAGCCGCGGACAGGGGGCGGGATCCACTGAAGCTTTCTTT.